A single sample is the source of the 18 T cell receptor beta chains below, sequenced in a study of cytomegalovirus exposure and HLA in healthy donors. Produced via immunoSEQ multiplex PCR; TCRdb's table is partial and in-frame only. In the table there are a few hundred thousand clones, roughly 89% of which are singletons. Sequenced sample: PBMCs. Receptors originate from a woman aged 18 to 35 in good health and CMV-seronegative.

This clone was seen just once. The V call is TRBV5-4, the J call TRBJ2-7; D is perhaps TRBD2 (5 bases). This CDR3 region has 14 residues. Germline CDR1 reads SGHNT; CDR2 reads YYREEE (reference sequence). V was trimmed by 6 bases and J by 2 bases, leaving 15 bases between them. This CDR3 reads CASNWAGDTYEQYF. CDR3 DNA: TGTGCCAGCAACTGGGCGGGTGACACCTACGAGCAGTACTTC.

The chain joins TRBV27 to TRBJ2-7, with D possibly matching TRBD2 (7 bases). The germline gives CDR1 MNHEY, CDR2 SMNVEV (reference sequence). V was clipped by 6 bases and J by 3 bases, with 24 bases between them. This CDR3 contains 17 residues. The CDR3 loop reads CASSSWDRGGGHYEQYF. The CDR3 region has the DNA TGTGCCAGCAGCTCCTGGGATCGTGGGGGGGGCCACTACGAGCAGTACTTC.

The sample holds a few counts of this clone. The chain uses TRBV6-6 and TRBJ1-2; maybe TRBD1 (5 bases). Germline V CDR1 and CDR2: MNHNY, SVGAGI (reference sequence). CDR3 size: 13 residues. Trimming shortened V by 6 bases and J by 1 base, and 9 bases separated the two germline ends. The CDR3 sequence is CASSRDSNYGYTF. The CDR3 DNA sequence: TGTGCCAGCAGCCGCGACAGTAACTATGGCTACACCTTC.

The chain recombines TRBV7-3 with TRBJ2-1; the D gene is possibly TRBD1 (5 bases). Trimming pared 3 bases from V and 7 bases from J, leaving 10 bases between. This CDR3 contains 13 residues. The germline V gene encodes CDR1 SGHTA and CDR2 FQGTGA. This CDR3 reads CASSLVGANEQFF. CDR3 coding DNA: TGTGCCAGCAGCTTGGTAGGGGCAAATGAGCAGTTCTTC.

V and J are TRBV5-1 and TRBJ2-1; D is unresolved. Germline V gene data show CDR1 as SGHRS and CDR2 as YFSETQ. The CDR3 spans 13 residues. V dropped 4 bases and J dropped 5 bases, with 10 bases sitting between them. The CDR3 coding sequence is TGCGCCAGCAGCGACGACGGAGACAATGAGCAGTTCTTC. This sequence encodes CASSDDGDNEQFF.

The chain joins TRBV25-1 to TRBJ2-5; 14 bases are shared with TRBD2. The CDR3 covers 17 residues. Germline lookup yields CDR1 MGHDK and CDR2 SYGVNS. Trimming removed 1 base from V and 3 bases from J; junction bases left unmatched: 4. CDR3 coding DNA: TGTGCCAGCAGTGAATTCAAGACTAGCGGGAGGGAAGAGACCCAGTACTTC. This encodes CASSEFKTSGREETQYF.

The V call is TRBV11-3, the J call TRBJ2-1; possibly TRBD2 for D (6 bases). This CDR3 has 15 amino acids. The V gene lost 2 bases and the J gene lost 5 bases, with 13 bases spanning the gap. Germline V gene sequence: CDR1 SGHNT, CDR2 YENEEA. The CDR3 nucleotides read TGTGCCAGCAGCTTATTGGGCGGGGAGAACAATGAGCAGTTCTTC. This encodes CASSLLGGENNEQFF.

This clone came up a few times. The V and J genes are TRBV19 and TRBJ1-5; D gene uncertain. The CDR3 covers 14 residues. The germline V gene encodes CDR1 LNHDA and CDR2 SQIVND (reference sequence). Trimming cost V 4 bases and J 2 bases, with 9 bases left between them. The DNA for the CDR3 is TGTGCCAGTAGTACTACCCAGGGCAATCAGCCCCAGCATTTT. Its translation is CASSTTQGNQPQHF.

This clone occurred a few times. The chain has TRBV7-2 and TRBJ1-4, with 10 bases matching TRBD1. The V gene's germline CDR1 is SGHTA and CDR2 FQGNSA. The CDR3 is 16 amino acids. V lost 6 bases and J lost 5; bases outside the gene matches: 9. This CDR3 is CASRREVTGGNEKLFF. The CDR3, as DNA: TGTGCCAGCAGAAGGGAGGTGACAGGGGGCAATGAAAAACTGTTTTTT.

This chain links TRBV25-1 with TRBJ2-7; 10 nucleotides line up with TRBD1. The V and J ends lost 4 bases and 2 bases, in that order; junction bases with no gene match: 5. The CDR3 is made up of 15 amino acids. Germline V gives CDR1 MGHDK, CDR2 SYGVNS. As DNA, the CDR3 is TGTGCCAGCAGTGCCCCGGGACAGGGGACCTACGAGCAGTACTTC. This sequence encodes CASSAPGQGTYEQYF.

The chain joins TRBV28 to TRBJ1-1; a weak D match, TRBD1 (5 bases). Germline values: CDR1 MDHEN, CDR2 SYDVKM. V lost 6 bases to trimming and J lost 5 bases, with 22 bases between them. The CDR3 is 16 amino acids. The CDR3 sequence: CASRHPYGGSLTEAFF. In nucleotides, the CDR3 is TGTGCCAGCAGACACCCCTACGGGGGTAGTTTAACTGAAGCTTTCTTT. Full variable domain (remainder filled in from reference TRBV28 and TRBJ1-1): DVKVTQSSRYLVKRTGEKVFLECVQDMDHENMFWYRQDPGLGLRLIYFSYDVKMKEKGDIPEGYSVSREKKERFSLILESASTNQTSMYLCASRHPYGGSLTEAFFGQGTRLTVV.

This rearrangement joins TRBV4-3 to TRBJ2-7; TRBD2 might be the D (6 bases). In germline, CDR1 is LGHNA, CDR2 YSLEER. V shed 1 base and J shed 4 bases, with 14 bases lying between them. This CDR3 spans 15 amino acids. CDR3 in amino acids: CASSQVLQSGYEQYF. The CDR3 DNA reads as TGCGCCAGCAGCCAAGTGCTGCAGAGCGGGTACGAGCAGTACTTC.

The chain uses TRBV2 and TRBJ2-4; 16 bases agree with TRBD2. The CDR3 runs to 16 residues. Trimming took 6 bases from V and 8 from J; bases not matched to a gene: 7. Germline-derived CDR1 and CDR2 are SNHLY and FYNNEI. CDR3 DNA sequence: TGTGCCAGCAGCGTGGGACTAGCGGGAGGGACGGACATTCAGTACTTC. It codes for CASSVGLAGGTDIQYF.

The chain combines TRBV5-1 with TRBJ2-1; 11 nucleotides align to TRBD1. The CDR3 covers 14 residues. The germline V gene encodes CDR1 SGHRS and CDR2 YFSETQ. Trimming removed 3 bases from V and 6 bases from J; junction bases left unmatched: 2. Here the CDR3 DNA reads TGCGCCAGCAGCTCGGACAGGGGGCCCAATGAGCAGTTCTTC. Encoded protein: CASSSDRGPNEQFF.

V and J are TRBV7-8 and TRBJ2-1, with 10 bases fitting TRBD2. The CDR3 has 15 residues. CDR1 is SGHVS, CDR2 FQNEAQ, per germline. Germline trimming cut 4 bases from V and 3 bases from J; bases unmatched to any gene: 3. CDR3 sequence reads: CASSWTSGHYNEQFF. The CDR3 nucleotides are TGTGCCAGCAGCTGGACTAGCGGACACTACAATGAGCAGTTCTTC.

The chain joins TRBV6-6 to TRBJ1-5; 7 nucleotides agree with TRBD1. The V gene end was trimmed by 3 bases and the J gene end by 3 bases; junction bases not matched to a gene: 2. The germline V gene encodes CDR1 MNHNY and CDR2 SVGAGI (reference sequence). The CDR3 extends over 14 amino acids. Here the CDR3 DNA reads TGTGCCAGCAGTTATGGGACAGTCAATCAGCCCCAGCATTTT. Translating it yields CASSYGTVNQPQHF.

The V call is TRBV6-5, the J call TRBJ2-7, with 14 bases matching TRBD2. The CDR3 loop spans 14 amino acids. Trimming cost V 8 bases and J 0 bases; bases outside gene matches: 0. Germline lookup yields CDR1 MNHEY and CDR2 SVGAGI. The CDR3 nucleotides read TGTGCCAGCGGGACTAGCGGGAGCTCCTACGAGCAGTACTTC. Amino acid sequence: CASGTSGSSYEQYF.

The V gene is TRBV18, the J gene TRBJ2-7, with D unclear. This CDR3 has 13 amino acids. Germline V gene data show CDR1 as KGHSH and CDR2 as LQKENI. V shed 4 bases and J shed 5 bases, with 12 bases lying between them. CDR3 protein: CASSRSETDEQYF. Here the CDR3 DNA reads TGTGCCAGCTCACGGTCGGAGACTGACGAGCAGTACTTC.